This T cell receptor beta chain was identified in a study of blood T cells in healthy people across ages. On the study more broadly: Capturing about one barcoded beta molecule per two T cells was achieved by template switching. Notes on the study in general: Strong correlation linked observed beta diversity and percent naive T cells. Older individuals had lower TCR beta diversity per million T cells (the decline was roughly linear).

Then a second PCR, running roughly 7 to 11 cycles, was carried out with a sample-barcoded 5' primer and a J-beta primer mix. TCRdb used MiXCR to reprocess the 5' RACE reads, holding one entry per CDR3 protein. The sample consists of hundreds of thousands of distinct CDR3 sequences, under 25% of them appearing once. CDR1 MGHRA and CDR2 YSYEKL come from the germline V gene. The CDR3 totals 16 residues. V was clipped by 2 bases and J by 2 bases, with 16 bases between them. Caucasian individuals from Russia who were healthy and aged about 6 to 90 acted as donors. In this sample, this clonotype turned up a few times. Its antigen is currently unknown.

This clonotype was obtained from a man between 65 and 85 years old in good health. The V call is TRBV4-1, the J call TRBJ2-7, with D possibly TRBD2 on 6 matching bases. Material: blood. The CDR3 spells CASSQRDLPRTYEQYF. DNA of the CDR3: TGCGCCAGCAGCCAAAGGGACTTACCTAGAACCTACGAGCAGTACTTC.